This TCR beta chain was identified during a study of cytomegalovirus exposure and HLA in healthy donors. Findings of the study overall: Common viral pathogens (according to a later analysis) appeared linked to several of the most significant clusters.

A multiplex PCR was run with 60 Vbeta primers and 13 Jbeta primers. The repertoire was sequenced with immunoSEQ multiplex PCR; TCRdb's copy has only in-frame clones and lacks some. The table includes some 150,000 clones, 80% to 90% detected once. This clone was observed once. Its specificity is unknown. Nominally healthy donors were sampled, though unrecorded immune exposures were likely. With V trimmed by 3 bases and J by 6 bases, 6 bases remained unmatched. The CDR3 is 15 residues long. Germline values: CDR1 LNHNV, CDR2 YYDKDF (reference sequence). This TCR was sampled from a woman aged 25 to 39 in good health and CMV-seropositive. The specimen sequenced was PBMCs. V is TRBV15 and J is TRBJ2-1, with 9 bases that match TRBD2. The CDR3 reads CATSSGGGARNEQFF. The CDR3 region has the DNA TGTGCCACCAGCAGCGGCGGGGGGGCCCGCAATGAGCAGTTCTTC.